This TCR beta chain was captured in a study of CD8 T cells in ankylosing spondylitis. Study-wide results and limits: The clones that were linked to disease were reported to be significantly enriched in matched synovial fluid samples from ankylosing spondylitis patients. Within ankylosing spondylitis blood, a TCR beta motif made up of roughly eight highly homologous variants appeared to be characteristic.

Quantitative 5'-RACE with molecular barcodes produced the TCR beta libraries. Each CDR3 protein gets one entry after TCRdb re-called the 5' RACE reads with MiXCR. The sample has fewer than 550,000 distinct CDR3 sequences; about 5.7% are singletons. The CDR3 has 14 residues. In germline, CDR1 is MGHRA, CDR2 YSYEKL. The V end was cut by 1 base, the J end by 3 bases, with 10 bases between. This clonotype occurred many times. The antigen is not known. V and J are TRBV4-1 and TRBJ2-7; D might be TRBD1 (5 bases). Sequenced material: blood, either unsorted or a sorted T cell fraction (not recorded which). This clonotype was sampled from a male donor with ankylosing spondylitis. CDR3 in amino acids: CASSQVTGYYEQYF. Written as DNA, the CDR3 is TGCGCCAGCAGCCAAGTAACAGGTTACTACGAGCAGTACTTC.